Below are 10 T cell receptor beta chains sequenced from a single sample in a study of T-cell memory formation after mild COVID-19. TCRdb ran MiXCR on the 5' RACE reads and lists one entry per CDR3 protein. Here the sample spans 300,000 to 350,000 distinct CDR3 sequences, roughly an eighth being singletons. The specimen sequenced was PBMCs or a T cell subset sorted from them (not recorded which). Receptor source: a man between 18 and 35 years old who had mild COVID-19 (a few samples of this study predate the infection). Cell type and time point are not known.

This clonotype showed up many times. The chain employs TRBV6-5 and TRBJ2-3; D unclear. CDR1 and CDR2 (germline): MNHEY, SVGAGI. V shed 4 bases and J shed 4 bases, with 6 bases lying between them. The length of the CDR3 is 12 residues. CDR3 sequence: CASSSGPDTQYF. In nucleotides, the CDR3 is TGTGCCAGCAGTTCTGGGCCAGATACGCAGTATTTT.

The chain carries TRBV18 and TRBJ2-7; D is undetermined. V dropped 3 bases and J dropped 2 bases, with 8 bases sitting between them. The CDR3 is made up of 13 amino acids. Per germline, CDR1 KGHSH and CDR2 LQKENI. CDR3 residues: CASSPSSTYEQYV. The CDR3, as DNA: TGTGCCAGCTCACCGAGTAGTACCTACGAGCAGTACGTC.

The chain links TRBV27 to TRBJ1-6; 7 bases fit TRBD1. CDR3 length: 15 amino acids. Trimming cost V 4 bases and J 1 base; bases outside gene matches: 1. Germline values: CDR1 MNHEY, CDR2 SMNVEV (reference sequence). Here the CDR3 DNA reads TGTGCCAGCAGTTCGACAGGGTCCTATAATTCACCCCTCCACTTT. As protein: CASSSTGSYNSPLHF.

This clonotype was seen a few times. This chain links TRBV28 with TRBJ1-2; D is uncertain. With 2 bases removed from V and 8 bases from J, the gap between germline ends came to 12 bases. The germline V gene encodes CDR1 MDHEN and CDR2 SYDVKM. There are 13 residues in the CDR3. The CDR3 loop is CASSLPSPIGYTF. The CDR3 DNA reads TGTGCCAGCAGTTTACCCAGCCCTATCGGCTACACCTTC.

For the CDR3, the DNA is TGTGCCAGTAGCCCCGGGTCCTCCGGGGCCCAGTACTTC. Translated: CASSPGSSGAQYF. The chain recombines TRBV19 with TRBJ2-5; the D gene is possibly TRBD2 (5 bases). Germline V lookup: CDR1 LNHDA, CDR2 SQIVND (reference sequence). The V and J ends lost 6 bases and 9 bases respectively, with 17 bases between them. The CDR3 is made up of 13 amino acids.

The rearrangement uses TRBV4-1 and TRBJ2-6, with D perhaps matching TRBD1 (6 bases). CDR3 size: 15 residues. CDR1 MGHRA and CDR2 YSYEKL come from the germline V gene. Trimming removed 8 bases from V and 2 bases from J, with 13 bases in between. CDR3 in amino acids: CASRSNRAGANVLTF. The CDR3 DNA reads TGCGCCAGCCGGTCGAACAGGGCTGGGGCCAACGTCCTGACTTTC.

This clonotype was observed a handful of times. The chain is built from TRBV6-2 or TRBV6-3 and TRBJ2-4, with D perhaps matching TRBD2 (6 bases). V gave up 7 bases and J gave up 1 base, with 20 bases separating them. CDR1 and CDR2 from the germline V gene are MNHEY and SVGEGT. The CDR3 runs 17 residues. This chain's CDR3 is CASTSLEGWGAKNIQYF. The DNA of the CDR3 is TGTGCCAGCACCTCCCTGGAGGGCTGGGGCGCCAAAAACATTCAGTACTTC.

Comment on this clonotype: A read error may explain this, as a much larger clone is one base away. V gene TRBV2 combines with J gene TRBJ2-5; TRBD2 matches 9 bases. Per germline, CDR1 SNHLY and CDR2 FYNNEI. The CDR3 is 15 residues long. The CDR3 region has the DNA TGTGACAGCAGTGGGGGTAGCGGGGGACAAGAGACCCAGTACTTC. This translates into CDSSGGSGGQETQYF.

This chain connects TRBV4-2 to TRBJ2-2, with 9 bases matching TRBD2. The germline V gene encodes CDR1 LGHNA and CDR2 YNFKEQ. CDR3 length: 16 amino acids. The V and J ends lost 0 bases and 3 bases, in that order; junction bases with no gene match: 2. The CDR3: CASSQDQRGDTGELFF. For the CDR3, the DNA is TGTGCCAGCAGCCAAGACCAGCGGGGGGACACCGGGGAGCTGTTTTTT.

This clonotype has only one observation. The V gene is TRBV20-1, the J gene TRBJ2-5, with 12 bases aligning to TRBD2. CDR1 is DFQATT, CDR2 SNEGSKA, per germline (reference sequence). This CDR3 comprises 16 residues. Trimming at V came to 1 base and at J to 5 bases, leaving 8 bases not matched to a gene. CDR3 sequence: CSARAARLAGVETQYF. CDR3 in DNA: TGCAGTGCTAGAGCGGCCAGACTAGCGGGGGTTGAGACCCAGTACTTC.